A selection of T cell receptor beta chains follows, all from one sample in a study of T cell responses to AZD1222 COVID-19 vaccine. The repertoire was sequenced with immunoSEQ multiplex PCR; TCRdb's copy has only in-frame clones and lacks some. The table records 85,000 to 100,000 clones, approximately 86% of them present only once. This specimen was peripheral blood, taken on day 0 of AZD1222 vaccination. The receptors shown here come from an adult in good health. The CDR3 runs from the conserved cysteine through the conserved F or W. Size values are once, few and many counts, or a class for expanded clones, and some rows have none.

abundance | j_gene | v_gene | CDR3aa
- | TRBJ2-1 | TRBV7-6 | CASSALASRNNEQFF
- | TRBJ1-2 | TRBV5-4 | CASSSVDGNYGYTF
- | TRBJ1-2 | TRBV15 | CATSRETGYQGYGYTF
few | TRBJ2-7 | TRBV7-9 | CASSYSGTGMNEQYF
- | TRBJ2-7 | TRBV6-5 | CASSYGSGGEPYEQYF
- | TRBJ2-3 | TRBV19 | CASSRSSGGARDTQYF
- | TRBJ2-2 | TRBV6-6 | CASSPPGANTGELFF
- | TRBJ2-7 | TRBV4-2 | CASSQDTGGRSITYEQYF
- | TRBJ1-4 | TRBV3-1/TRBV3-2 | CASSQEGFPGNEKLFF
- | TRBJ2-3 | TRBV7-9 | CASSPRTLTDTQYF
- | TRBJ1-2 | TRBV4-2 | CASNRGRFGGSTHGYTF
- | TRBJ2-7 | TRBV18 | CASSLLAHSSYEQYF
- | TRBJ1-2 | TRBV9 | CASSAAPRTGGAYGYTF
few | TRBJ1-2 | TRBV7-2 | CASSLGGTGANYGYTF
- | TRBJ1-5 | TRBV6-2/TRBV6-3 | CASSYRTDVRYQPQHF
- | TRBJ2-3 | TRBV24-1 | CATSENIAGSTDTQYF
- | TRBJ1-2 | TRBV19 | CASSHFSGGLYGYTF
- | TRBJ1-1 | TRBV7-3 | CASSLFGGVEAFF